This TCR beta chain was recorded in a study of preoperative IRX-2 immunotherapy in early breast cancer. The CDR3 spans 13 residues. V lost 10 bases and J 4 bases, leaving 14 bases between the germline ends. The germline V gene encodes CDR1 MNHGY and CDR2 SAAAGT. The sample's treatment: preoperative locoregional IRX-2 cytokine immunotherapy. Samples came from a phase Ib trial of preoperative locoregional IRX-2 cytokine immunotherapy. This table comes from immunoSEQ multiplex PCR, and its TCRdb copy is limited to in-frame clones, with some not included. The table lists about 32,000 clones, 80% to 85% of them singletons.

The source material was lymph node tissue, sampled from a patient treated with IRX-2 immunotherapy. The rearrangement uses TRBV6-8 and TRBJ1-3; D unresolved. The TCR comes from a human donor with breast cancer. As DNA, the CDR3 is TGTGCCATCATTGTCCCAGCGGGAAACACCATATATTTT. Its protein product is CAIIVPAGNTIYF.